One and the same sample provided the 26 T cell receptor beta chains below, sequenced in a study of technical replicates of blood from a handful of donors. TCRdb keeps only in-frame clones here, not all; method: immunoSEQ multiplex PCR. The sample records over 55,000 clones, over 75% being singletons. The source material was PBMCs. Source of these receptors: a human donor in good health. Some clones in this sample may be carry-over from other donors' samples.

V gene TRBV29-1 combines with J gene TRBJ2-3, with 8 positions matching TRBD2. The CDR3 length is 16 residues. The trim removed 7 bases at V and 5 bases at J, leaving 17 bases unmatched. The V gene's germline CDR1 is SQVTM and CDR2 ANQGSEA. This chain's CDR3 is CSAARVAGNRGDTQYF. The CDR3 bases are TGCAGCGCTGCGAGAGTAGCGGGGAATCGGGGAGATACGCAGTATTTT.

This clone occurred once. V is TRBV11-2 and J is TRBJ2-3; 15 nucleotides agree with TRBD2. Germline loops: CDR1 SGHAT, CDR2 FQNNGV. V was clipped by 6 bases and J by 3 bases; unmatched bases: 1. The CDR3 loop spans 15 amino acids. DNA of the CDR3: TGTGCCAGCAGGGGACTAGCGGGAGGTACAGATACGCAGTATTTT. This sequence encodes CASRGLAGGTDTQYF.

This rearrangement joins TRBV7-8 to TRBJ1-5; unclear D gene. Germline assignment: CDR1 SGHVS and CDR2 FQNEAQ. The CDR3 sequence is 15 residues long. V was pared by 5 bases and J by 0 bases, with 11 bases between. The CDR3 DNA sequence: TGTGCCAGCAGCACCAGCGATTCTAGCAATCAGCCCCAGCATTTT. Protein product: CASSTSDSSNQPQHF.

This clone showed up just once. As DNA, the CDR3 is TGTGCCAGCAGATCGGGGCAGGGGGCCCCTGAAGCTTTCTTT. Translated, it gives CASRSGQGAPEAFF. V is TRBV27 and J is TRBJ1-1, with TRBD1 matching over 8 bases. CDR1 and CDR2 from the germline V gene are MNHEY and SMNVEV (reference sequence). This CDR3 spans 14 amino acids. V was pared by 6 bases and J by 6 bases, with 9 bases of the junction left unmatched.

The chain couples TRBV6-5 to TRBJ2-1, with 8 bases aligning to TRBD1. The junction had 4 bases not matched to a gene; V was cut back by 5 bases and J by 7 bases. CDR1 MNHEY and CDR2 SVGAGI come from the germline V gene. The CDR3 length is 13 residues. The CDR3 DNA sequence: TGTGCCAGCAGTCCCACAGGGGGAAATGAGCAGTTCTTC. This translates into CASSPTGGNEQFF.

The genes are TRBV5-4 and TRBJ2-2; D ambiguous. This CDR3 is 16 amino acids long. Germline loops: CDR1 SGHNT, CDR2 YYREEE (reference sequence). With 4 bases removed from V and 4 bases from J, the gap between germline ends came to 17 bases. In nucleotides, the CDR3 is TGTGCCAGCAGCCTCGGGTCTCTAACACTCACCGGGGAGCTGTTTTTT. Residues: CASSLGSLTLTGELFF.

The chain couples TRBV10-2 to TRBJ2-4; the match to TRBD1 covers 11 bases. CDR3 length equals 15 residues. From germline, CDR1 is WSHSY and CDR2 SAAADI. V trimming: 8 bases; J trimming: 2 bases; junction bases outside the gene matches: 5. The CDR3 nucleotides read TGCGCCAGCGGAGGGACAGGGGGAACCAAAAACATTCAGTACTTC. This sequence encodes CASGGTGGTKNIQYF.

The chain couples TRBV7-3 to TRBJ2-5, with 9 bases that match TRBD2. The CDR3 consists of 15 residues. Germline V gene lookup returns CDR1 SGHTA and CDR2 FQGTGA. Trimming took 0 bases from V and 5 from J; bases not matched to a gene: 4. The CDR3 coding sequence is TGTGCCAGCAGCTTAACGTCCACTAGCGGGGAGACCCAGTACTTC. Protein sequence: CASSLTSTSGETQYF.

CDR3 amino acids: CAWRPGQGYGYTF. DNA for the CDR3: TGTGCCTGGAGACCGGGACAGGGCTATGGCTACACCTTC. The V call is TRBV30, the J call TRBJ1-2; TRBD1 matches 9 bases. Unmatched junction bases numbered 3, after V lost 3 bases and J lost 4 bases. Germline loops: CDR1 GTSNPN, CDR2 SVGIG (reference sequence). This CDR3 spans 13 amino acids. Together with reference TRBV30 and TRBJ1-2, the CDR3 gives the full variable domain: SQTIHQWPATLVQPVGSPLSLECTVEGTSNPNLYWYRQAAGRGLQLLFYSVGIGQISSEVPQNLSASRPQDRQFILSSKKLLLSDSGFYLCAWRPGQGYGYTFGSGTRLTVV.

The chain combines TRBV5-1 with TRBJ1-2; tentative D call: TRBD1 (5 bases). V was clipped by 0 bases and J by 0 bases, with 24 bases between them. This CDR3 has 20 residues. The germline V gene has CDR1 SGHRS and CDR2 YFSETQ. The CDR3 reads CASSLAGGKVQKSSNYGYTF. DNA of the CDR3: TGCGCCAGCAGCTTGGCCGGGGGGAAGGTTCAGAAATCTTCTAACTATGGCTACACCTTC. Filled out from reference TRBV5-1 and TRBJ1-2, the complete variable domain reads KAGVTQTPRYLIKTRGQQVTLSCSPISGHRSVSWYQQTPGQGLQFLFEYFSETQRNKGNFPGRFSGRQFSNSRSEMNVSTLELGDSALYLCASSLAGGKVQKSSNYGYTFGSGTRLTVV.

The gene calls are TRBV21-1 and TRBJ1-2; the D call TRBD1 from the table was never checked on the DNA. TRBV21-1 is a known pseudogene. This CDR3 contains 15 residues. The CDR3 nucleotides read TGTGCCAGCAGCAAGGGAAGGGGTTATTCACGTGGCTACACCTTC. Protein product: CASSKGRGYSRGYTF.

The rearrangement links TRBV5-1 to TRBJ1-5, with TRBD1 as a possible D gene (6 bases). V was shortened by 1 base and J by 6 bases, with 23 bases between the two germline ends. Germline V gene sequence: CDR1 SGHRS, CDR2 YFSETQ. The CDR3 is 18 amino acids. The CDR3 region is CASSLLPVSRGGGQPQHF. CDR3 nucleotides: TGCGCCAGCAGCTTGTTACCTGTGAGCAGGGGTGGGGGTCAGCCCCAGCATTTT.

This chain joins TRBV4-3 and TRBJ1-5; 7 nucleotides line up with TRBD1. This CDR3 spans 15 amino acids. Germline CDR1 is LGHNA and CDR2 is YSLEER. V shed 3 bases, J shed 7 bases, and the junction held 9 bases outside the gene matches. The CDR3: CASSQAGGVNQPQHF. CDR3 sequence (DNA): TGCGCCAGCAGCCAGGCAGGGGGAGTAAACCAGCCCCAGCATTTT.

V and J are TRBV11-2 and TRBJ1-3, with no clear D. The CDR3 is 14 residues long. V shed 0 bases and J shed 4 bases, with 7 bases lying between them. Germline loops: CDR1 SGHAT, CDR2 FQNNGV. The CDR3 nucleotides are TGTGCCAGCAGCTTAGAAATAACAGGAAACACCATATATTTT. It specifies CASSLEITGNTIYF. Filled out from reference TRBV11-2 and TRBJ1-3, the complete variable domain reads EAGVAQSPRYKIIEKRQSVAFWCNPISGHATLYWYQQILGQGPKLLIQFQNNGVVDDSQLPKDRFSAERLKGVDSTLKIQPAKLEDSAVYLCASSLEITGNTIYFGEGSWLTVV.

The CDR3 DNA is TGCAGCGCACAGGATAACACAGATACGCAGTATTTT. It specifies CSAQDNTDTQYF. The chain joins TRBV29-1 to TRBJ2-3; a weak D match, TRBD1 (5 bases). V was pared by 7 bases and J by 2 bases, with 10 bases between. CDR3 size: 12 residues. Germline V gives CDR1 SQVTM, CDR2 ANQGSEA.

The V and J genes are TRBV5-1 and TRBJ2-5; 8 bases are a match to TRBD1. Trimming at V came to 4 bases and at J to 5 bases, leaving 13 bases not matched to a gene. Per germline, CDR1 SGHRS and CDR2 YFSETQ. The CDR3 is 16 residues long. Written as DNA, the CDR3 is TGCGCCAGCAGCCCCCGGACAGGGATCGTCGTGGAGACCCAGTACTTC. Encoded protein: CASSPRTGIVVETQYF.

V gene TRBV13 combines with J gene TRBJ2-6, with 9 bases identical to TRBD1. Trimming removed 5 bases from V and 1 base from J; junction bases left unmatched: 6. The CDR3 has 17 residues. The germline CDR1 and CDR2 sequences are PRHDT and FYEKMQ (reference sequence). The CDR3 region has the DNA TGTGCCAGCAGCCCTGGGACAGGGTTTTCTGGGGCCAACGTCCTGACTTTC. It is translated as CASSPGTGFSGANVLTF. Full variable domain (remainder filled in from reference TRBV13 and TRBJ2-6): AAGVIQSPRHLIKEKRETATLKCYPIPRHDTVYWYQQGPGQDPQFLISFYEKMQSDKGSIPDRFSAQQFSDYHSELNMSSLELGDSALYFCASSPGTGFSGANVLTFGAGSRLTVL.

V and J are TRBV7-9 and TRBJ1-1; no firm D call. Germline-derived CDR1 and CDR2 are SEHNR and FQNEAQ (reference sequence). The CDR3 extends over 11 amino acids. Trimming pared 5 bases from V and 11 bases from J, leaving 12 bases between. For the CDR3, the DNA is TGTGCCAGCAGCACCCAAGGCGGGGCTTTCTTT. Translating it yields CASSTQGGAFF.

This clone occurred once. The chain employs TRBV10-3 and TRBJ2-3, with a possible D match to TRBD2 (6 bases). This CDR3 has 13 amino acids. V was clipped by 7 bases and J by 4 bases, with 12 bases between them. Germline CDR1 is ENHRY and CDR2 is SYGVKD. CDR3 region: CAITPGGADTQYF. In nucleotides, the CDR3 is TGTGCCATCACCCCCGGGGGAGCAGATACGCAGTATTTT.

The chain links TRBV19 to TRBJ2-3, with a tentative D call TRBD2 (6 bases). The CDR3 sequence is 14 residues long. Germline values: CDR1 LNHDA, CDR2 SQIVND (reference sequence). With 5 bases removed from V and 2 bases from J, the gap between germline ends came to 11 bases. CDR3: CASSATRTTDTQYF. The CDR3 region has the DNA TGTGCCAGTAGTGCGACTAGAACCACAGATACGCAGTATTTT.

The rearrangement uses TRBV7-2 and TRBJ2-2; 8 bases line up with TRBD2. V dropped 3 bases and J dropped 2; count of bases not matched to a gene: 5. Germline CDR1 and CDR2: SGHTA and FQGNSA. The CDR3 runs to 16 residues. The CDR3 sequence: CASSFRGGPNTGELFF. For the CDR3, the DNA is TGTGCCAGCAGCTTCCGGGGGGGCCCCAACACCGGGGAGCTGTTTTTT.

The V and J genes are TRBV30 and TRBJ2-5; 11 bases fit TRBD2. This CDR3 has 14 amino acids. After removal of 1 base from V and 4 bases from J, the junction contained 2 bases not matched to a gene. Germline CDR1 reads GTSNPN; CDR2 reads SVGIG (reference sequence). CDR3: CAWSGLAGGETQYF. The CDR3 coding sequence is TGTGCCTGGAGTGGGCTAGCGGGAGGAGAGACCCAGTACTTC.

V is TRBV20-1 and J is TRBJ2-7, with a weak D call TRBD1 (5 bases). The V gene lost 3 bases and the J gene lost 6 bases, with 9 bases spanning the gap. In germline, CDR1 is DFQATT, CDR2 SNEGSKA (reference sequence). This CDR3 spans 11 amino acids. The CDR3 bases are TGCAGTGCTAGTTCTGGGGCCGAGCAGTACTTC. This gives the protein CSASSGAEQYF.

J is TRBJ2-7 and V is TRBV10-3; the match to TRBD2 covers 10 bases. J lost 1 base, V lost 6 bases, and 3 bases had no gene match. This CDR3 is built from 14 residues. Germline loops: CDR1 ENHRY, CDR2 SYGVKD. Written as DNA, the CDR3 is TGTGCCATCAGGCAACTAGCGGGGTCCTACGAGCAGTACTTC. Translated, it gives CAIRQLAGSYEQYF.

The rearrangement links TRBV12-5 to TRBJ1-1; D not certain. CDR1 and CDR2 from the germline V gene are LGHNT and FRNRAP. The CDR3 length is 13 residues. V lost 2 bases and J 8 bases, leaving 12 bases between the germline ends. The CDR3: CASGLPPDSEAFF. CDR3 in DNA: TGTGCTAGTGGTTTGCCGCCCGACTCCGAAGCTTTCTTT.

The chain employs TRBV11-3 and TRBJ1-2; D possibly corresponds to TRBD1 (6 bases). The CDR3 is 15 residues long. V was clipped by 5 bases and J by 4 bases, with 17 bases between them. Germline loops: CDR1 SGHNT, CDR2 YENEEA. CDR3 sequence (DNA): TGTGCCAGCAGCCATTCGGGGGGCTCTAGCTATGGCTACACCTTC. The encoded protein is CASSHSGGSSYGYTF.